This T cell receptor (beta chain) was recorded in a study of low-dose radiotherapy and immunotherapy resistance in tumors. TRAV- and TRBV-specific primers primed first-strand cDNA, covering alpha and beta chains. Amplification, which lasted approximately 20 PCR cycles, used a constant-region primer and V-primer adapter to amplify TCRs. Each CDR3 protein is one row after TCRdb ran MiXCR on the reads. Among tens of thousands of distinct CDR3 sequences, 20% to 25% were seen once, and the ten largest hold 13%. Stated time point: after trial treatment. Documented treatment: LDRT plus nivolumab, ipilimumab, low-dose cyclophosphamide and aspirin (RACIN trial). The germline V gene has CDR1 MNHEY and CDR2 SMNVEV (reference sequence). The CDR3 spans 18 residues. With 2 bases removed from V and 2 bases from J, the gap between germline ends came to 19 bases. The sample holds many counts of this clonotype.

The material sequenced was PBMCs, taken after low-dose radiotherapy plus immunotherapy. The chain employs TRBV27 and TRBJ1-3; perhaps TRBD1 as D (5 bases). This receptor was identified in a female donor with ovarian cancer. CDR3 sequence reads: CASSLGSPRGTPGNTIYF. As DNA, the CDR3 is TGTGCCAGCAGTTTAGGTAGTCCCCGCGGGACGCCTGGAAACACCATATATTTT.